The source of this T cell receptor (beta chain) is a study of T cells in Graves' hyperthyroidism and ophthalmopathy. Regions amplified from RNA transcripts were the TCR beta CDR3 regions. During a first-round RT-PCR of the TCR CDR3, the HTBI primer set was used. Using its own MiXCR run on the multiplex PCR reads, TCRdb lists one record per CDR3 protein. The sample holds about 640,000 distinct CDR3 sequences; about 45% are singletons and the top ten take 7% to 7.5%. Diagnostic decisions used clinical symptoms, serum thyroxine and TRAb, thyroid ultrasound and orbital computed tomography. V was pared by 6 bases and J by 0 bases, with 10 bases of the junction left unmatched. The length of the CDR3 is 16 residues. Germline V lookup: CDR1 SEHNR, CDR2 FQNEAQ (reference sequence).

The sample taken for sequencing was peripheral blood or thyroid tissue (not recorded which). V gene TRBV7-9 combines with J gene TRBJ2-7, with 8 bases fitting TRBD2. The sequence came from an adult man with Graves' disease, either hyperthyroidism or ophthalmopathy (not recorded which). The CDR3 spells CASSYSRLASSYEQYF. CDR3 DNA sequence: TGTGCCAGCAGTTACTCCCGACTAGCGAGCTCCTACGAGCAGTACTTC.